This T cell receptor (beta chain) comes out of a study of early stage breast cancer tumors. About the study: Twelve of the 16 invasive tumors were ER+, PR+ and HER2-.

The data were produced by immunoSEQ multiplex PCR, yet TCRdb's version contains in-frame clones alone and is incomplete. The table shows 9,000 to 13,000 clones, with about 81% occurring only once. V lost 2 bases and J lost 7; bases outside the gene matches: 10. The CDR3 is made up of 15 amino acids. Germline assignment: CDR1 GTSNPN and CDR2 SVGIG (reference sequence). This clonotype was sampled from an older person with breast cancer. Sequencing used breast tumor tissue. The chain combines TRBV30 with TRBJ2-4; 8 positions match TRBD2. The CDR3 DNA is TGTGCCTGGAGTCCACGGGGGCGGGAGGTGAACATTCAGTACTTC. Its protein product is CAWSPRGREVNIQYF. Looking up the rest from reference TRBV30 and TRBJ2-4 gives the full variable domain: SQTIHQWPATLVQPVGSPLSLECTVEGTSNPNLYWYRQAAGRGLQLLFYSVGIGQISSEVPQNLSASRPQDRQFILSSKKLLLSDSGFYLCAWSPRGREVNIQYFGAGTRLSVL.